This TCR beta chain was recorded in a study of beta chain features in type 1 diabetes. Overall study context: There were 107,917,701 sorted cells examined across all samples.

Overall study results and limits: Shortening of TCRB CDR3s, moderate but significant, appeared in all four CD4+ subsets of Type 1 diabetes patients.

With regard to this clone: Its cognate antigen is unknown.

The entirety of the isolated RNA underwent reverse transcription, so expressed TCRB transcripts were sequenced. Some clones are missing from TCRdb's copy, which holds only in-frame ones; the method was immunoSEQ multiplex PCR. The data show around 650,000 clones, with about an eighth seen just once and more than 0.1% held by the top ten. Germline CDR1 SEHNR, CDR2 FQNEAQ (reference sequence). V was pared by 3 bases and J by 3 bases, with 9 bases between. This CDR3 has 13 residues. The source is a man younger than 45 with type 1 diabetes. Input material: naive CD4+ T cells from blood. The genes are TRBV7-9 and TRBJ2-7; possible D gene TRBD2, 6 bases. The CDR3 coding sequence is TGTGCCAGCAGCTTCGGGGGTCTCTACGAGCAGTACTTC. This encodes CASSFGGLYEQYF.